These T cell receptor beta chains were read from a single sample in a study of response to subunit inactivated influenza vaccine. Via MiXCR, TCRdb re-called the RT-PCR reads, giving one row per CDR3 protein. The sample holds about 780,000 distinct CDR3 sequences, roughly 18% seen once. Sequenced material: PBMCs from blood, taken 4 to 6 days after vaccination. The source of these receptors is a man in his fifties or sixties who received an inactivated influenza vaccine. Both conserved end residues are part of each CDR3. The D gene is left open where the match is weak. Some rows have no size entry. The others give once, few or many, or a class for an expanded clone.

d_call	clone_size	cdr3_length	v_call	j_call	cdr3_aa	cdr3_nt
-	many	12	TRBV6-2/TRBV6-3	TRBJ2-1	CASSYWGNEQFF	TGTGCCAGCAGTTACTGGGGCAATGAGCAGTTCTTC
TRBD2	-	17	TRBV24-1	TRBJ2-7	CATSDSGGGPSSYEQYF	TGTGCCACCAGTGATTCAGGCGGGGGGCCAAGCTCCTACGAGCAGTACTTC
TRBD2	few	16	TRBV10-2	TRBJ2-1	CASSYLAEAPYNEQFF	TGCGCCAGCAGTTATCTAGCGGAGGCCCCATACAATGAGCAGTTCTTC
-	-	14	TRBV4-2	TRBJ2-7	CASSRRAGSYEQYF	TGTGCCAGCAGCCGAAGGGCGGGGTCCTACGAGCAGTACTTC
TRBD1	many	13	TRBV20-1	TRBJ1-2	CSATGDSNYGYTF	TGCAGTGCAACCGGGGACAGTAACTATGGCTACACCTTC
-	-	16	TRBV6-1	TRBJ1-6	CASSEVASSSISPLHF	TGTGCCAGCAGTGAAGTGGCCTCTTCTTCTATTTCACCCCTCCACTTT
TRBD2	-	15	TRBV3-1	TRBJ2-3	CASSEVAGRPDTQYF	TGTGCCTCCAGCGAAGTAGCGGGGAGGCCAGATACGCAGTATTTT
TRBD1	-	16	TRBV3-1	TRBJ2-5	CASSQAIQGWRETQYF	TGTGCCAGCAGCCAAGCTATACAGGGGTGGAGGGAGACCCAGTACTTC
TRBD1	-	14	TRBV27	TRBJ1-5	CASSKTGGNQPQHF	TGTGCCAGCAGTAAGACAGGGGGCAATCAGCCCCAGCATTTT
-	many	14	TRBV12-3/TRBV12-4	TRBJ2-3	CASSYSARTDTQYF	TGTGCCAGCAGTTATAGTGCTCGCACAGATACGCAGTATTTT
TRBD2	few	14	TRBV3-1	TRBJ2-1	CASTLAGGSNEQFF	TGTGCCAGCACCCTAGCGGGAGGGTCCAATGAGCAGTTCTTC
TRBD1	-	14	TRBV5-1	TRBJ1-1	CASSSQGAVTEAFF	TGCGCCAGCAGCTCGCAGGGGGCCGTCACTGAAGCTTTCTTT
-	-	15	TRBV11-2	TRBJ2-1	CASSLVGLDYNEQFF	TGTGCCAGCAGCTTAGTGGGACTTGACTACAATGAGCAGTTCTTC
-	few	21	TRBV20-1	TRBJ2-7	CSASPGWDGRLHVVSSYEQYF	TGCAGTGCTAGCCCGGGATGGGATGGGAGATTACACGTGGTAAGCTCCTACGAGCAGTACTTC
TRBD1	-	13	TRBV29-1	TRBJ2-7	CSVETPGGYEQYF	TGCAGCGTTGAGACCCCAGGGGGCTACGAGCAGTACTTC
-	few	11	TRBV12-3/TRBV12-4	TRBJ1-1	CASIVDTEAFF	TGTGCCAGCATTGTCGACACTGAAGCTTTCTTT
-	few	15	TRBV28	TRBJ1-2	CASSLVSSTAYGYTF	TGTGCCAGCAGCCTCGTTTCGTCGACGGCATATGGCTACACCTTC
TRBD2	once	14	TRBV7-2	TRBJ2-3	CASSLAWGGDTQYF	TGTGCCAGCAGCTTAGCTTGGGGGGGGGATACGCAGTATTTT
TRBD2	-	16	TRBV20-1	TRBJ2-1	CSARVPAGGPSNEQFF	TGCAGTGCTAGAGTTCCCGCGGGGGGGCCTTCCAATGAGCAGTTCTTC
TRBD1	-	15	TRBV5-6	TRBJ2-1	CASRQGQGTYNEQFF	TGTGCCAGCAGACAAGGACAGGGGACCTACAATGAGCAGTTCTTC
-	few	16	TRBV28	TRBJ2-7	CASSLLVGGLSYEQYF	TGTGCCAGCAGTTTGTTGGTCGGGGGGCTTTCCTACGAGCAGTACTTC
TRBD2	few	19	TRBV5-6	TRBJ2-1	CASSTTGTSGLSSYNEQFF	TGTGCCAGCAGCACGACCGGGACTAGCGGGTTGAGCTCCTACAATGAGCAGTTCTTC
-	few	16	TRBV11-2	TRBJ2-3	CASSLVAGSSTDTQYF	TGTGCCAGCAGCTTAGTGGCCGGTTCTAGCACAGATACGCAGTATTTT
TRBD2	-	15	TRBV9	TRBJ2-5	CASSVVGGSRETQYF	TGTGCCAGCAGCGTAGTCGGCGGGAGTCGGGAGACCCAGTACTTC
TRBD1	-	16	TRBV12-3/TRBV12-4	TRBJ2-1	CASSPPGQGTRNEQFF	TGTGCCAGCAGTCCGCCGGGACAGGGGACGAGGAATGAGCAGTTCTTC
TRBD2	few	15	TRBV7-8	TRBJ2-7	CASSKGLAGSYEQYF	TGTGCCAGCAGCAAGGGACTAGCGGGCTCCTACGAGCAGTACTTC
TRBD2	-	14	TRBV20-1	TRBJ2-1	CSSQLAGVYNEQFF	TGCAGTTCCCAGCTAGCGGGAGTATACAATGAGCAGTTCTTC
-	-	13	TRBV11-2	TRBJ2-4	CASSLEGGYIQYF	TGTGCCAGCAGCTTAGAAGGGGGGTACATTCAGTACTTC
TRBD2	-	16	TRBV20-1	TRBJ2-1	CSARDQRGGVYNEQFF	TGCAGTGCTAGAGATCAGCGGGGGGGCGTCTACAATGAGCAGTTCTTC
-	-	14	TRBV10-2	TRBJ2-7	CASSESSGAGGKYF	TGCGCCAGCAGTGAGAGTAGCGGGGCAGGGGGAAAGTACTTC
-	few	13	TRBV18	TRBJ2-3	CASSPPNSDTQYF	TGTGCCAGCTCCCCACCCAACTCAGATACGCAGTATTTT
-	many	16	TRBV20-1	TRBJ2-1	CSARDTTGTSYNEQFF	TGCAGTGCTAGAGACACGACAGGGACTTCCTACAATGAGCAGTTCTTC
-	few	12	TRBV6-2/TRBV6-3	TRBJ2-7	CASSLQFYEQYF	TGTGCCAGCAGTCTCCAATTTTACGAGCAGTACTTC
-	-	16	TRBV4-2	TRBJ1-4	CASSQEPGATNEKLFF	TGTGCCAGCAGCCAAGAACCGGGGGCAACTAATGAAAAACTGTTTTTT
-	many	13	TRBV20-1	TRBJ2-3	CSANWKGADTQYF	TGCAGTGCTAACTGGAAAGGGGCAGATACGCAGTATTTT
TRBD2	few	17	TRBV12-3/TRBV12-4	TRBJ2-1	CASSPTSGGAWGNEQFF	TGTGCCAGCAGCCCCACTAGCGGGGGGGCCTGGGGGAATGAGCAGTTCTTC
TRBD1	few	17	TRBV10-3	TRBJ2-3	CAISDPPFEGAKDTQYF	TGTGCCATCAGTGACCCCCCCTTTGAGGGGGCGAAAGATACGCAGTATTTT
TRBD1	few	16	TRBV12-3/TRBV12-4	TRBJ1-5	CASSRTGTGRLQPQHF	TGTGCCAGCAGTAGGACTGGGACAGGGCGACTTCAGCCCCAGCATTTT
-	few	11	TRBV6-1	TRBJ2-7	CASRSGYEQYF	TGTGCCAGCAGGAGTGGCTACGAGCAGTACTTC
TRBD1	few	13	TRBV7-3	TRBJ1-2	CASSNRTGAGYTF	TGTGCCAGCAGCAATAGGACAGGGGCTGGCTACACCTTC
TRBD1	few	15	TRBV3-1	TRBJ2-3	CASSIGQGLGDTQYF	TGTGCCAGCAGCATTGGACAGGGGTTGGGAGATACGCAGTATTTT
-	-	13	TRBV6-1	TRBJ2-5	CASSGRRQETQYF	TGTGCCAGCAGCGGGCGAAGACAAGAGACCCAGTACTTC